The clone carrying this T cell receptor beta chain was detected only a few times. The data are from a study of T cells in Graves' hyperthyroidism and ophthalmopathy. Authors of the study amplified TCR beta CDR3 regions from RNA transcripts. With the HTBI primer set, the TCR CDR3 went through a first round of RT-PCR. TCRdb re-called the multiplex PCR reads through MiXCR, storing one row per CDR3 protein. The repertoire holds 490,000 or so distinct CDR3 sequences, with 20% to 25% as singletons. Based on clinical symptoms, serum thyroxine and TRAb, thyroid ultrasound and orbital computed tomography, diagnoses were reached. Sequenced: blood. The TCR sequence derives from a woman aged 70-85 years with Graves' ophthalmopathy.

The CDR3 bases are TGCGCCAGCAGCTTCGGGACTAGCGGGAACAATGAGCAGTTCTTC. Translation gives CASSFGTSGNNEQFF. The V and J genes are TRBV5-1 and TRBJ2-1, with TRBD2 identical over 13 bases. The V gene's germline CDR1 is SGHRS and CDR2 YFSETQ. The CDR3 consists of 15 residues. Losses at the gene ends were 2 bases for V and 5 bases for J; bases not matched to a gene: 1.